The entry below describes one T cell receptor (beta chain). Its specificity is unknown. The table came from immunoSEQ multiplex PCR; TCRdb's copy has only in-frame clones and leaves some out. The data hold about 56,000 clones, with approximately 86% observed a single time. The data were taken from a study of T cell responses to AZD1222 COVID-19 vaccine. Study conclusions and caveats: Mostly white British, mostly female donors; authors suggested clonal diversity may be underestimated.

The CDR3 is 13 amino acids. Germline V gene sequence: CDR1 SGHNT, CDR2 YENEEA. Trimming removed 5 bases from V and 3 bases from J, with 7 bases in between. The genes are TRBV11-3 and TRBJ2-2; D uncertain. The specimen was peripheral blood, collected 28 days after the second AZD1222 dose. This clonotype was obtained from an adult who received the AZD1222 COVID-19 vaccine. The CDR3 nucleotides are TGTGCCAGCAGCCCTGGTTACACCGGGGAGCTGTTTTTT. This translates into CASSPGYTGELFF. Full variable domain (rest looked up from reference TRBV11-3 and TRBJ2-2): EAGVVQSPRYKIIEKKQPVAFWCNPISGHNTLYWYLQNLGQGPELLIRYENEEAVDDSQLPKDRFSAERLKGVDSTLKIQPAELGDSAVYLCASSPGYTGELFFGEGSRLTVL.